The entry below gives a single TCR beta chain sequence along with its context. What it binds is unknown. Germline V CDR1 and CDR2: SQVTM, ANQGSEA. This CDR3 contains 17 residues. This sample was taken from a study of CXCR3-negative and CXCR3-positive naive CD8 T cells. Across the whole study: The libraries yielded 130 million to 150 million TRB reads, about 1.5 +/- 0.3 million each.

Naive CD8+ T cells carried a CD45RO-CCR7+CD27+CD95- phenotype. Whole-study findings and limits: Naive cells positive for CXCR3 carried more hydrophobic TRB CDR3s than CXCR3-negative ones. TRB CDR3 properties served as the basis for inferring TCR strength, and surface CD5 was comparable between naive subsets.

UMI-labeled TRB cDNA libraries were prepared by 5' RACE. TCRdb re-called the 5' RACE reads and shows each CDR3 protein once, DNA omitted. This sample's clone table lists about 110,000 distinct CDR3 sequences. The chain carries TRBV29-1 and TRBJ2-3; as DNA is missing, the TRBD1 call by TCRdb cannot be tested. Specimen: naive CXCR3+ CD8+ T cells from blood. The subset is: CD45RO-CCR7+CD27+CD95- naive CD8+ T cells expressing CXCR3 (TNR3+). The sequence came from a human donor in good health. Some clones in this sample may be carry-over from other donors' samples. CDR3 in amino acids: CSVVDKGFELSTDTQYF.